A single sample gave rise to the 22 T cell receptor beta chains below, sequenced in a study of blood T cell repertoires in COVID-19 (dated by TCRdb to about 2020). Receptors were amplified or captured by the immunoSEQ multiplex PCR assay. As stored in TCRdb, this immuneACCESS dataset retains in-frame rearrangements with V and J assigned. A fraction of the clones does not appear; measured against another copy, unresolved V genes explain less than half of the discrepancy, and the remainder lacks a known reason. This sample holds roughly 200,000 clones; 70% to 90% were observed only once. The ten largest account for 10% to 15% of the sample. Sequenced input: peripheral blood. These receptor sequences come from a woman aged 18-29 years who had recovered from COVID-19.

This sequence joins TRBV10-3 and TRBJ1-1, with D possibly matching TRBD1 (6 bases). V dropped 6 bases and J dropped 1 base, with 9 bases sitting between them. The CDR3 spans 13 residues. The germline gives CDR1 ENHRY, CDR2 SYGVKD. CDR3 in amino acids: CAISPTGNTEAFF. The CDR3 DNA reads as TGTGCCATCAGCCCGACAGGGAACACTGAAGCTTTCTTT.

The chain joins TRBV5-1 to TRBJ2-7; TRBD2 matches at 15 bases. J lost 3 bases, V lost 4 bases, and 14 bases had no gene match. Germline values: CDR1 SGHRS, CDR2 YFSETQ. The CDR3 runs 19 residues. This chain's CDR3 is CASSSEGTSGRKFFYEQYF. CDR3 bases: TGCGCCAGCAGCAGTGAAGGGACTAGCGGGAGGAAGTTTTTCTACGAGCAGTACTTC.

V is TRBV10-3 and J is TRBJ2-3; D call uncertain. Trimming took 8 bases from V and 0 from J, leaving 15 bases between them. The CDR3 has 15 amino acids. CDR1 and CDR2 from the germline V gene are ENHRY and SYGVKD. The CDR3 DNA follows: TGTGCCATCGGTCTATCTCCCGCTAGCACAGATACGCAGTATTTT. Its translation: CAIGLSPASTDTQYF.

V gene TRBV30 combines with J gene TRBJ2-7; D gene uncertain. From germline, CDR1 is GTSNPN and CDR2 SVGIG (reference sequence). This CDR3 region has 13 residues. V lost 2 bases and J 3 bases, leaving 11 bases between the germline ends. The CDR3 reads CAWSFTAYYEQYF. CDR3 in DNA: TGTGCCTGGAGTTTTACTGCATACTACGAGCAGTACTTC.

This chain joins TRBV7-2 and TRBJ2-5, with 10 bases that match TRBD1. Germline CDR1 is SGHTA and CDR2 is FQGNSA. Germline trimming cut 1 base from V and 5 bases from J; bases unmatched to any gene: 7. This CDR3 is 16 amino acids long. The CDR3 is CASSLVKGQGSETQYF. In DNA form, the CDR3 reads TGTGCCAGCAGCTTAGTAAAGGGACAGGGGAGTGAGACCCAGTACTTC.

The chain couples TRBV7-9 to TRBJ2-7; D remains ambiguous. V was trimmed by 1 base and J by 4 bases, leaving 5 bases between them. The CDR3 has 12 residues. Germline V gene lookup returns CDR1 SEHNR and CDR2 FQNEAQ (reference sequence). The CDR3: CASSLELYEQYF. In nucleotides, the CDR3 is TGTGCCAGCAGCTTAGAGCTATACGAGCAGTACTTC.

The V and J genes are TRBV4-3 and TRBJ1-1, with no clear D. This CDR3 has 14 amino acids. Deletions cut 2 bases from V and 2 bases from J, with 9 bases between. Germline CDR1 LGHNA, CDR2 YSLEER. CDR3 sequence reads: CASSQITGNTEAFF. In nucleotides, the CDR3 is TGCGCCAGCAGCCAAATAACGGGTAACACTGAAGCTTTCTTT.

The chain links TRBV2 to TRBJ1-1; TRBD1 matches at 9 bases. The J segment lost 4 bases and the V segment lost 7 bases, leaving 7 bases of the junction unmatched. The CDR3 contains 14 residues. Germline values: CDR1 SNHLY, CDR2 FYNNEI. CDR3 nucleotide sequence: TGTGCCAGCATGTACAGGGGGCGCGGCACTGAAGCTTTCTTT. This codes for CASMYRGRGTEAFF.

J is TRBJ1-2 and V is TRBV19; D is unclear. The V end was cut by 3 bases, the J end by 9 bases, with 20 bases between. The germline V gene has CDR1 LNHDA and CDR2 SQIVND (reference sequence). There are 15 residues in the CDR3. In nucleotides, the CDR3 is TGTGCCAGTAGTATTGGGGAGCGAGGGTCCCTTCGCTACACCTTC. It is translated as CASSIGERGSLRYTF.

The gene calls are TRBV7-3 and TRBJ2-1; TRBD2 matches 9 bases. CDR1 and CDR2 (germline): SGHTA, FQGTGA. Unmatched junction bases numbered 12, after V lost 1 base and J lost 8 bases. The CDR3 is made up of 17 amino acids. The CDR3 here is CASSLIPRVAGVDEQFF. CDR3 DNA sequence: TGTGCCAGCAGCTTAATACCTAGGGTAGCGGGAGTGGATGAGCAGTTCTTC. Full variable domain (missing parts from reference TRBV7-3 and TRBJ2-1): GAGVSQTPSNKVTEKGKYVELRCDPISGHTALYWYRQSLGQGPEFLIYFQGTGAADDSGLPNDRFFAVRPEGSVSTLKIQRTERGDSAVYLCASSLIPRVAGVDEQFFGPGTRLTVL.

V usage is TRBV28 and J usage is TRBJ2-7, with TRBD2 matching 7 bases. This CDR3 is built from 15 residues. The germline gives CDR1 MDHEN, CDR2 SYDVKM. Unmatched junction bases numbered 8, after V lost 3 bases and J lost 3 bases. The CDR3 nucleotides read TGTGCCAGCAGTTTGGGGGGGTTTAAGATCTACGAGCAGTACTTC. Translation: CASSLGGFKIYEQYF.

The rearrangement links TRBV18 to TRBJ2-7; 13 nucleotides align to TRBD2. V dropped 6 bases and J dropped 0; count of bases not matched to a gene: 5. The germline gives CDR1 KGHSH, CDR2 LQKENI. This CDR3 is 16 amino acids long. The CDR3 loop reads CASSRGTSGISYEQYF. The CDR3 DNA is TGTGCCAGCTCCCGAGGGACTAGCGGGATCTCCTACGAGCAGTACTTC.

The sample holds one count of this clone. The chain couples TRBV12-2 to TRBJ2-2; TRBD2, the D gene given by the table, was not confirmed from the DNA. TRBV12-2 is described as a pseudogene. CDR3 length: 14 amino acids. The CDR3 here is CASRLERHTGELFF. CDR3 sequence (DNA): TGTGCAAGTCGCTTAGAGCGACACACCGGGGAGCTGTTTTTT.

The chain links TRBV9 to TRBJ2-2; 7 nucleotides match TRBD2. CDR1 is SGDLS and CDR2 is YYNGEE in the germline V gene. The length of the CDR3 is 15 residues. V lost 6 bases, J lost 0 bases, and 5 bases stayed unmatched. The DNA of the CDR3 is TGTGCCAGCACGGGGGGAATCGCGAACACCGGGGAGCTGTTTTTT. This encodes CASTGGIANTGELFF. The full variable domain, its missing parts supplied by reference TRBV9 and TRBJ2-2, is DSGVTQTPKHLITATGQRVTLRCSPRSGDLSVYWYQQSLDQGLQFLIQYYNGEERAKGNILERFSAQQFPDLHSELNLSSLELGDSALYFCASTGGIANTGELFFGEGSRLTVL.

This chain connects TRBV7-2 to TRBJ2-7; D gene unclear. The CDR3 has 11 amino acids. Trimming shortened V by 3 bases and J by 2 bases, and 2 bases separated the two germline ends. Germline values: CDR1 SGHTA, CDR2 FQGNSA. The chain's CDR3 is CASSFAYEQYF. As DNA, the CDR3 is TGTGCCAGCAGCTTCGCCTACGAGCAGTACTTC.

The rearrangement uses TRBV29-1 and TRBJ2-1; 10 bases align to TRBD1. After removal of 6 bases from V and 8 bases from J, the junction contained 13 bases not matched to a gene. Germline V gene lookup returns CDR1 SQVTM and CDR2 ANQGSEA. The CDR3 has 15 amino acids. The CDR3 protein is CSVPGTGVLIHEQFF. CDR3 nucleotide sequence: TGCAGCGTCCCCGGGACAGGGGTTTTAATCCATGAGCAGTTCTTC.

There are a few counts of this clone. The chain couples TRBV6-1 to TRBJ2-7, with 12 bases identical to TRBD2. Looked up from germline, CDR1 is MNHNS and CDR2 is SASEGT. CDR3 size: 16 residues. Trimming removed 3 bases from V and 6 bases from J; junction bases left unmatched: 9. For the CDR3, the DNA is TGTGCCAGCAGTGATCCTAGCGGGAGGGCCTTTACCGAGCAGTACTTC. Its protein product is CASSDPSGRAFTEQYF.

V gene TRBV7-9 combines with J gene TRBJ2-7; TRBD1 matches at 9 bases. Losses at the gene ends were 4 bases for V and 3 bases for J; bases not matched to a gene: 4. The germline CDR1 and CDR2 sequences are SEHNR and FQNEAQ (reference sequence). The CDR3 has 14 residues. CDR3 sequence reads: CASSSDRGRYEQYF. The CDR3 DNA follows: TGTGCCAGCAGCTCGGACAGGGGACGCTACGAGCAGTACTTC.

The genes are TRBV10-3 and TRBJ1-2, with unresolved D. Germline V lookup: CDR1 ENHRY, CDR2 SYGVKD. Trimming cost V 4 bases and J 3 bases, with 6 bases left between them. This CDR3 has 12 amino acids. In DNA, the CDR3 is TGTGCCATCAGTGCAGGTGACTATGGCTACACCTTC. Amino acids: CAISAGDYGYTF.

The chain combines TRBV3-1 (or the pseudogene TRBV3-2) with TRBJ1-5; the match to TRBD1 covers 8 bases. The ends lost 3 bases at V and 3 bases at J; junction bases unmatched: 4. Germline assignment: CDR1 LGHDT and CDR2 YNNKEL (reference sequence). The CDR3 runs to 15 residues. CDR3 sequence: CASSHSTGANQPQHF. In nucleotides, the CDR3 is TGTGCCAGCAGCCATTCGACAGGGGCCAATCAGCCCCAGCATTTT.

The chain recombines TRBV5-1 with TRBJ2-3, with D possibly TRBD1 on 5 matching bases. Trimming took off 0 bases at V and 4 bases at J, with 9 bases between the two ends. The germline CDR1 and CDR2 sequences are SGHRS and YFSETQ. The CDR3 consists of 14 residues. CDR3 nucleotides: TGCGCCAGCAGCTTGGAAGGGGTTTCAGATACGCAGTATTTT. It encodes CASSLEGVSDTQYF.

The chain combines TRBV15 with TRBJ2-1; D possibly corresponds to TRBD2 (7 bases). Trimming took 0 bases from V and 2 from J, leaving 14 bases between them. The germline gives CDR1 LNHNV, CDR2 YYDKDF (reference sequence). This CDR3 contains 17 residues. The CDR3 sequence is CATSRDGGLAAYNEQFF. CDR3 nucleotide sequence: TGTGCCACCAGCAGAGATGGGGGGCTAGCGGCCTACAATGAGCAGTTCTTC.